What follows are 28 T cell receptor beta chains derived from one specimen sequenced in a study of T-cell memory formation after mild COVID-19. TCRdb processed the 5' RACE reads anew with MiXCR; each CDR3 protein has one entry. Among fewer than 500,000 distinct CDR3 sequences listed, about 23% were seen once. Sequencing input: PBMCs or a T cell subset sorted from them (not recorded which). The receptor source for this set is an adult woman who had mild COVID-19 (a few samples of this study predate the infection). Cell type and time point are not known.

This clonotype has a handful of counts. The CDR3 DNA sequence: TGTGCCAGCAGTGAGGTAGGGACGGGTTATGGCTACACCTTC. It encodes CASSEVGTGYGYTF. The chain couples TRBV25-1 to TRBJ1-2; D possibly corresponds to TRBD1 (5 bases). V lost 3 bases, J lost 5 bases, and 13 bases lay in between. This CDR3 is 14 amino acids long. The germline CDR1 and CDR2 sequences are MGHDK and SYGVNS.

The V gene is TRBV5-1, the J gene TRBJ2-1; TRBD2 agrees at 13 bases. CDR1 is SGHRS, CDR2 YFSETQ, per germline. V lost 4 bases, J lost 14 bases, and 9 bases stayed unmatched. The CDR3 has 14 residues. The CDR3 loop is CASSLRTSGGYEFF. CDR3 bases: TGCGCCAGCAGCCTCCGGACTAGCGGGGGTTATGAGTTCTTC.

This clonotype was observed a few times. The rearrangement joins TRBV4-1 to TRBJ2-3; 7 bases are shared with TRBD2. This CDR3 has 17 residues. The trim removed 1 base at V and 0 bases at J, leaving 7 bases unmatched. The V gene's germline CDR1 is MGHRA and CDR2 YSYEKL. This CDR3 reads CASSQGIAGLSTDTQYF. The CDR3 DNA sequence: TGCGCCAGCAGCCAAGGGATAGCGGGCTTAAGCACAGATACGCAGTATTTT.

The V call is TRBV7-9, the J call TRBJ1-1; D gene uncertain. The V end was cut by 8 bases, the J end by 0 bases, with 10 bases between. In germline, CDR1 is SEHNR, CDR2 FQNEAQ (reference sequence). This CDR3 has 13 amino acids. CDR3 in amino acids: CASGGILNTEAFF. For the CDR3, the DNA is TGTGCCAGCGGCGGAATTCTGAACACTGAAGCTTTCTTT.

V and J are TRBV9 and TRBJ1-1; tentative D call: TRBD1 (5 bases). Germline V gene sequence: CDR1 SGDLS, CDR2 YYNGEE. V gave up 0 bases and J gave up 11 bases, with 17 bases separating them. This CDR3 is built from 14 residues. CDR3 DNA: TGTGCCAGCAGCGTAGAACAGGATGGTGGAGGGGCTTTCTTT. The encoded protein is CASSVEQDGGGAFF.

V gene TRBV25-1 combines with J gene TRBJ2-6, with a weak D call TRBD2 (5 bases). V shed 10 bases and J shed 0 bases, with 13 bases lying between them. The CDR3 consists of 15 residues. Germline CDR1 is MGHDK and CDR2 is SYGVNS. CDR3 in amino acids: CATRGQVSGANVLTF. The CDR3 region has the DNA TGTGCCACCCGAGGGCAGGTCTCTGGGGCCAACGTCCTGACTTTC.

This rearrangement joins TRBV4-1 to TRBJ1-4, with a weak D call TRBD1 (6 bases). The CDR3 consists of 15 residues. In germline, CDR1 is MGHRA, CDR2 YSYEKL. V was shortened by 0 bases and J by 7 bases, with 12 bases between the two germline ends. CDR3: CASSQEGARVEKLFF. The CDR3 coding sequence is TGCGCCAGCAGCCAAGAGGGGGCTAGGGTTGAAAAACTGTTTTTT.

This clonotype was observed a few times. The V gene is TRBV7-9, the J gene TRBJ1-2; a possible D gene is TRBD1 (5 bases). The germline V gene has CDR1 SEHNR and CDR2 FQNEAQ (reference sequence). Between the trimmed V and J ends, which lost 5 bases and 1 base, there was a span of 14 bases. The CDR3 is made up of 15 amino acids. CDR3 coding DNA: TGTGCCAGCAGCCCCCAGGGAGCCCTTAACTATGGCTACACCTTC. Encoded protein: CASSPQGALNYGYTF. The whole variable domain, remainder taken from reference TRBV7-9 and TRBJ1-2, is DTGVSQNPRHKITKRGQNVTFRCDPISEHNRLYWYRQTLGQGPEFLTYFQNEAQLEKSRLLSDRFSAERPKGSFSTLEIQRTEQGDSAMYLCASSPQGALNYGYTFGSGTRLTVV.

The rearrangement joins TRBV12-3 or TRBV12-4 to TRBJ2-1, with TRBD2 identical over 12 bases. The CDR3 is 17 amino acids. Trimming cost V 3 bases and J 4 bases; bases outside gene matches: 7. The CDR3 DNA sequence: TGTGCCAGCAGTTTTGAACTAGCGGGGGGCGCTTACAATGAGCAGTTCTTC. Residues: CASSFELAGGAYNEQFF.

In its sample, this clonotype was seen a few times. This chain links TRBV7-2 with TRBJ1-1; unclear D gene. Trimming cost V 1 base and J 8 bases, with 14 bases left between them. Germline CDR1 reads SGHTA; CDR2 reads FQGNSA. The CDR3 covers 14 residues. The chain's CDR3 is CASSLVTPLSEAFF. CDR3 DNA sequence: TGTGCCAGCAGCTTAGTAACTCCCCTAAGCGAAGCTTTCTTT.

V and J are TRBV15 and TRBJ2-1; D is unresolved. V lost 1 base and J 5 bases, leaving 3 bases between the germline ends. The CDR3 is 12 amino acids. Germline V gene data show CDR1 as LNHNV and CDR2 as YYDKDF (reference sequence). This CDR3 is CATSRAHNEQFF. DNA for the CDR3: TGTGCCACCAGCAGAGCACACAATGAGCAGTTCTTC.

This clonotype was counted a few times. This chain joins TRBV30 and TRBJ2-1; 13 bases match TRBD2. The V gene end was trimmed by 1 base and the J gene end by 9 bases; junction bases not matched to a gene: 12. CDR1 is GTSNPN and CDR2 is SVGIG in the germline V gene (reference sequence). The CDR3 extends over 17 amino acids. This CDR3 is CAWSATRTSGSRIEQFF. The CDR3 DNA follows: TGTGCCTGGAGTGCTACCCGGACTAGCGGGAGTCGAATTGAGCAGTTCTTC. The variable domain in full, completed from reference TRBV30 and TRBJ2-1, reads SQTIHQWPATLVQPVGSPLSLECTVEGTSNPNLYWYRQAAGRGLQLLFYSVGIGQISSEVPQNLSASRPQDRQFILSSKKLLLSDSGFYLCAWSATRTSGSRIEQFFGPGTRLTVL.

This clonotype came up a few times. V usage is TRBV14 and J usage is TRBJ2-7; a weak D match, TRBD1 (5 bases). V lost 4 bases and J 0 bases, leaving 13 bases between the germline ends. Germline CDR1 reads SGHDN; CDR2 reads FVKESK. The CDR3 length is 15 residues. The CDR3 reads CASSPLSRDSYEQYF. In DNA, the CDR3 is TGTGCCAGCAGCCCCCTCTCCAGGGACTCCTACGAGCAGTACTTC.

This clonotype was found many times. This chain joins TRBV12-3 or TRBV12-4 and TRBJ2-5; 9 positions match TRBD2. This CDR3 region has 16 residues. V lost 2 bases, J lost 5 bases, and 9 bases stayed unmatched. CDR3 sequence: CASSLWGGGAVETQYF. CDR3 sequence (DNA): TGTGCCAGCAGTTTATGGGGCGGGGGGGCCGTGGAGACCCAGTACTTC.

The CDR3 loop reads CASSDNRVYEQYF. CDR3 nucleotides: TGTGCCAGCAGTGATAACAGGGTATACGAGCAGTACTTC. This sequence joins TRBV6-1 and TRBJ2-7, with D possibly matching TRBD1 (6 bases). The CDR3 contains 13 residues. Trimming took 3 bases from V and 4 from J, leaving 10 bases between them. Germline CDR1 MNHNS, CDR2 SASEGT.

J is TRBJ1-5 and V is TRBV6-2 or TRBV6-3, with unresolved D. V lost 5 bases and J lost 6, with 5 bases in between. In germline, CDR1 is MNHEY, CDR2 SVGEGT. The CDR3 is made up of 11 amino acids. CDR3 bases: TGTGCCAGCAGTACGGGTCAGCCCCAGCATTTT. The encoded protein is CASSTGQPQHF.

This clonotype appeared a few times. The CDR3 region has the DNA TGTGCCAGCAGCCGTCCTGCCTCCAGGGGGATCACAGATACGCAGTATTTT. It is translated as CASSRPASRGITDTQYF. The chain couples TRBV27 to TRBJ2-3, with 7 positions matching TRBD1. With V trimmed by 6 bases and J by 2 bases, 14 bases remained unmatched. The CDR3 length is 17 residues. Per the germline V gene, CDR1 is MNHEY and CDR2 is SMNVEV (reference sequence).

This clonotype was counted between two and nine times. The chain recombines TRBV3-1 with TRBJ2-7; TRBD1 agrees at 7 bases. With V trimmed by 6 bases and J by 2 bases, 7 bases remained unmatched. The germline CDR1 and CDR2 sequences are LGHDT and YNNKEL (reference sequence). The CDR3 is 14 residues long. The CDR3 DNA is TGTGCCAGCAGTAAACAGGGGTCTGCCTACGAGCAGTACTTC. It translates to CASSKQGSAYEQYF.

The V gene is TRBV2, the J gene TRBJ2-1, with TRBD2 as a possible D gene (5 bases). CDR3 length: 14 amino acids. Germline V gene sequence: CDR1 SNHLY, CDR2 FYNNEI. V was trimmed by 4 bases and J by 5 bases, leaving 12 bases between them. CDR3 amino acids: CASSALLGDNEQFF. In DNA form, the CDR3 reads TGTGCCAGCAGTGCCCTACTAGGCGACAATGAGCAGTTCTTC. The full variable domain, rest sourced from reference TRBV2 and TRBJ2-1, is EPEVTQTPSHQVTQMGQEVILRCVPISNHLYFYWYRQILGQKVEFLVSFYNNEISEKSEIFDDQFSVERPDGSNFTLKIRSTKLEDSAMYFCASSALLGDNEQFFGPGTRLTVL.

CDR3 coding DNA: TGTGCCAGCAGTTTGGCAGGGAATAGCAATCAGCCCCAGCATTTT. It specifies CASSLAGNSNQPQHF. This chain joins TRBV28 and TRBJ1-5; a weak D match, TRBD1 (5 bases). Deletions cut 3 bases from V and 0 bases from J, with 9 bases between. The CDR3 loop spans 15 amino acids. Germline V CDR1 and CDR2: MDHEN, SYDVKM.

The chain couples TRBV7-2 to TRBJ2-3, with D uncertain. The germline CDR1 and CDR2 sequences are SGHTA and FQGNSA. This CDR3 contains 11 residues. The V end was cut by 6 bases, the J end by 4 bases, with 5 bases between. In nucleotides, the CDR3 is TGTGCCAGCAGTGGTGCAGATACGCAGTATTTT. Its translation is CASSGADTQYF.

CDR3 amino acids: CASRGGQGVTGANVLTF. The CDR3 DNA follows: TGTGCCAGCAGGGGCGGACAGGGTGTTACTGGGGCCAACGTCCTGACTTTC. J is TRBJ2-6 and V is TRBV2; 8 bases fit TRBD1. CDR3 length: 17 amino acids. J gave up 2 bases and V 6 bases, and 9 bases lay outside the gene matches. Germline V CDR1 and CDR2: SNHLY, FYNNEI.

This clonotype has just a few counts. The CDR3 reads CASSYGGPNTEAFF. CDR3 in DNA: TGTGCCAGCAGTTACGGGGGGCCGAACACTGAAGCTTTCTTT. The rearrangement uses TRBV6-5 and TRBJ1-1, with D tentatively TRBD1 (6 bases). The V gene's germline CDR1 is MNHEY and CDR2 SVGAGI. The CDR3 loop spans 14 amino acids. The germline V and J ends were trimmed by 2 bases and 1 base, with 8 bases remaining between them.

This clonotype came up a few times. This chain links TRBV2 with TRBJ1-5; tentative D call: TRBD1 (5 bases). Trimming shortened V by 6 bases and J by 3 bases, and 12 bases separated the two germline ends. The germline V gene has CDR1 SNHLY and CDR2 FYNNEI. The CDR3 sequence is 14 residues long. CDR3 protein: CASRGDSPNQPQHF. CDR3 nucleotides: TGTGCCAGCAGGGGAGACAGTCCCAATCAGCCCCAGCATTTT.

In its sample, this clonotype was seen a few times. The chain links TRBV5-1 to TRBJ1-2, with D possibly TRBD1 on 6 matching bases. CDR1 is SGHRS and CDR2 is YFSETQ in the germline V gene. The germline V and J ends were trimmed by 1 base and 3 bases, with 10 bases remaining between them. This CDR3 is built from 14 residues. DNA of the CDR3: TGCGCCAGCAGCTTGTCAGGGGACCACTATGGCTACACCTTC. Translating gives CASSLSGDHYGYTF.

This chain links TRBV18 with TRBJ1-1; no clear D gene. The CDR3 covers 14 residues. The V end lost 1 base, the J end lost 0 bases, and 6 bases lay between the germline ends. CDR1 KGHSH and CDR2 LQKENI come from the germline V gene. The CDR3 DNA follows: TGTGCCAGCTCACCACAGTCAATGAACACTGAAGCTTTCTTT. It codes for CASSPQSMNTEAFF.

This clonotype was counted at least ten times. This chain connects TRBV19 to TRBJ2-7, with a tentative D call TRBD2 (5 bases). Germline V gene data show CDR1 as LNHDA and CDR2 as SQIVND (reference sequence). The CDR3 is 14 residues long. The ends were cut back, 6 bases at V and 6 bases at J, with 18 bases in the middle. The CDR3 protein is CASSLTGVLGEQYF. In nucleotides, the CDR3 is TGTGCCAGTAGCCTAACCGGGGTTCTCGGCGAGCAGTACTTC.

The gene calls are TRBV7-9 and TRBJ1-4; TRBD1 agrees at 8 bases. In germline, CDR1 is SEHNR, CDR2 FQNEAQ (reference sequence). V gave up 5 bases and J gave up 5 bases; unmatched junction bases: 4. This CDR3 region has 14 residues. The CDR3 coding sequence is TGTGCCAGCAGCCCCGGGACAGGCAATGAAAAACTGTTTTTT. This gives the protein CASSPGTGNEKLFF.